These T cell receptor beta chains were read from a single sample in a study. MiXCR was run by TCRdb on the 5' RACE reads, yielding one entry per CDR3 protein. The repertoire includes over 45,000 distinct CDR3 sequences, less than 30% of them detected once, and under 2.5% sits in the top ten. Sample: tumor-infiltrating Tregs sorted from the breast tumor. These receptors all stem from a female donor with breast cancer. Each CDR3 is given with its conserved first and last residue. Each record gives: J gene, V gene, CDR3 protein.

TRBJ2-1	TRBV4-2	CASSHGLAGGRRDYNEQFF
TRBJ1-1	TRBV7-3	CASSLVGTGRMNTEAFF
TRBJ2-1	TRBV6-6	CASSYSSGSGGWNEQFF
TRBJ2-1	TRBV20-1	CSASDRGHEQFF
TRBJ1-2	TRBV25-1	CASSANPGTGALGYGYTF
TRBJ2-5	TRBV7-2	CASSWPRSGLYPKETQYF
TRBJ2-7	TRBV20-1	CSATPSAGQGFSYEQYF
TRBJ1-5	TRBV10-1	CASVPSGNQPQHF
TRBJ2-1	TRBV4-2	CASSHSGSSYNEQFF
TRBJ2-2	TRBV2	CASRPDSNTGELFF
TRBJ2-1	TRBV12-3/TRBV12-4	CASSPASGTFSYNEQFF
TRBJ2-2	TRBV7-3	CASSLDRELANNGELFF
TRBJ1-5	TRBV27	CASSYPIGGQGPQLQPQHF
TRBJ2-6	TRBV6-5	CASRTRTVNSGANVLTF
TRBJ1-5	TRBV29-1	CSAKGQGELGSNQPQHF
TRBJ2-5	TRBV24-1	CATSGYGTQYF
TRBJ2-2	TRBV29-1	CSVVGGNGELFF
TRBJ2-7	TRBV15	CATSPGTSGTPYF
TRBJ2-5	TRBV12-5	CASARGTETQYF
TRBJ1-5	TRBV12-3/TRBV12-4	CASSLRLGQGIVAQHF
TRBJ1-6	TRBV6-1	CASSSGPYNSPLHF
TRBJ1-5	TRBV10-3	CAITRDSNQPQHF
TRBJ1-2	TRBV7-2	CAGSDTGWSMGYTF
TRBJ1-2	TRBV7-2	CASSLGVGIYGYTF
TRBJ2-5	TRBV5-8	CASSLGGELVGETQYF
TRBJ2-7	TRBV20-1	CSADLGRKGYEQYF
TRBJ1-4	TRBV20-1	CSASVGLGEKLFF
TRBJ1-2	TRBV6-1	CAGRQGLVGGYTF
TRBJ2-7	TRBV7-8	CASSSNTGSSYEQYF
TRBJ1-3	TRBV25-1	CASSEPGRGNTIYF
TRBJ2-5	TRBV24-1	CATSDIGGDETQYF
TRBJ2-7	TRBV12-3/TRBV12-4	CASSSTGTGIYEQYF
TRBJ1-2	TRBV5-6	CASSLGVTHHSAYGYTF
TRBJ1-1	TRBV7-2	CASSLGANTEAFF
TRBJ2-5	TRBV5-5	CASSLASGTRGETQYF
TRBJ2-4	TRBV27	CASSPGLAGVRGAKNIQYF
TRBJ2-7	TRBV6-2/TRBV6-3	CASSRRERNEQYF
TRBJ2-3	TRBV12-3/TRBV12-4	CASSPQTSSSTDTQYF
TRBJ1-2	TRBV24-1	CATSDSGVRGYTF
TRBJ2-3	TRBV7-9	CASSPETDTQYF
TRBJ2-1	TRBV4-2	CAISGTKDWNEQFF
TRBJ2-7	TRBV30	CAWIKQEGRSSYEQYF
TRBJ2-1	TRBV20-1	CSATAGGVDNEQFF
TRBJ2-3	TRBV5-1	CASSPGRPSTDTQYF